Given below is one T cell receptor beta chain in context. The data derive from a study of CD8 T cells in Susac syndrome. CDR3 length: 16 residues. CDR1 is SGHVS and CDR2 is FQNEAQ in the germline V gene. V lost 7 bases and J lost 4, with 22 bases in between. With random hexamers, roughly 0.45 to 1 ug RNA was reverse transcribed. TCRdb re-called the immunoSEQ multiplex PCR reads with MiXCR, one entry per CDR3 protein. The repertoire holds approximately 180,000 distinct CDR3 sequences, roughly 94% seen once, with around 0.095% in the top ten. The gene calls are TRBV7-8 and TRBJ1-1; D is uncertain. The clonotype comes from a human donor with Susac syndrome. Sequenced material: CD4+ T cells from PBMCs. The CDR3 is CASNAPGHGPGTEAFF. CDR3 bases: TGTGCCAGCAATGCTCCGGGCCACGGGCCTGGCACTGAAGCTTTCTTT. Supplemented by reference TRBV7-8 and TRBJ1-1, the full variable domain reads GAGVSQSPRYKVAKRGQDVALRCDPISGHVSLFWYQQALGQGPEFLTYFQNEAQLDKSGLPSDRFFAERPEGSVSTLKIQRTQQEDSAVYLCASNAPGHGPGTEAFFGQGTRLTVV.